This T cell receptor (beta chain) was identified in a study of tumor-infiltrating lymphocytes in primary liver carcinoma (dated 2017 in TCRdb). Concerning the study at large: Hepatocellular carcinoma (four) or combined HCC and intrahepatic cholangiocarcinoma (one) was present in the five patients, who were three men and two women aged 30 to 69 years. Technical replicate repertoires showed high reproducibility, with mean shared-clone rates roughly 0.89 and correlation coefficients above 0.95. To link TCRbeta repertoire diversity to the local molecular phenotype, the 25 to 30 tumor region samples were profiled with Agilent mRNA microarrays. The five patients had tumors staged T1-T3 N0M0, with maximum diameters ranging from about 4 to 11 cm. The study combined TCRbeta repertoire sequencing, expression microarrays and whole-exome sequencing across five regions of each liver tumor, with adjacent normal tissue and blood. A total of 35 or so specimens from 5 patients went through TCRbeta repertoire sequencing, namely 25 tumor regions, 5 adjacent noncancerous liver tissues and 5 peripheral blood samples. Each sample produced roughly 3.65 to 7.5 million productive TCRbeta reads, and read depth showed no significant difference between tissue types.

Without any cell sorting, total RNA and DNA were co-extracted from roughly 18-30 mg of bulk tissue using the AllPrep DNA/RNA mini kit. Surgical resection was performed in China between November 2015 and early 2016 on four to six patients with histopathologically diagnosed primary liver carcinoma. Patients had chronic HBV infection and were treatment-naive at sampling. Five spatially separated regions were sampled from each tumor: the superior, inferior, left-lateral and right-lateral poles, plus the tumor centre. Histological examination found more than 75% viable tumor cells in every tumor sample. Fresh tumor and adjacent tissue pieces were bisected, with one half stored in RNAlater at -80 degrees C and the other half sent for histology. Overall results and qualifications from the work: Only the TCR beta chain was sequenced, so true repertoire diversity is likely underestimated because unpaired alpha chains were not captured. With just 4 or 5 patients in the study, the authors point out that the findings should be validated in a larger study. Pairs of tumor regions showed greater repertoire overlap (mean about 36%) than tumor-adjacent pairs (roughly 17%) or tumor-blood pairs (around 15%), which is consistent with antigen-driven expansion. Comparison of CD4+ and CD8+ T cell repertoires was precluded by the use of bulk unsorted samples. Only roughly 7-25% of top clones appeared in all five regions of a tumor, which suggests that tumor-infiltrating T cells are spatially heterogeneous. The top 250 clones made up a significantly larger repertoire fraction in tumors than in blood (p = 0.039).

The germline V gene yields SQVTM for CDR1 and ANQGSEA for CDR2. Its CDR3 holds 14 amino acids, cysteine through phenylalanine. CDR3 DNA only is kept here, 42 bases in frame from base 1. V is cut back by 7 bases and J by 4 bases, with 9 bases in the junction unmatched. A constant-region primer and ProtoScript II reverse transcriptase were used to reverse-transcribe TCRbeta-specific cDNA from about 0.55 ug total RNA. TCRbeta libraries were built with three nested multiplex PCR rounds, a slightly modified ARM-PCR procedure. Each of the first two PCR rounds ran for approximately 9 cycles using multiplex TRBV1-TRBV30 forward primers together with a Cbeta reverse primer. Sample barcodes and Illumina adapters were attached in a final 25-cycle PCR using Deep VentR polymerase. Before sequencing, amplicons of 200-500 bp were gel-purified using a QIAquick gel extraction kit. TCRbeta amplicons were sequenced on an Illumina HiSeq 2500 with 250-bp paired-end reads. As for how the authors treated the data: To recover full CDR3 sequences, reads were quality-trimmed using Trimmomatic v0.33 and paired reads were then merged using FLASH v1.2.11. MiGEC v1.2.1b assigned V, D and J germline segments to the rearranged TCRbeta sequences. Clonotype statistics, along with Shannon-Wiener diversity indices, were calculated using VDJtools v1.0.0. To reduce sampling bias, subsequent analyses other than the diversity analysis used only the 250 most abundant clonotypes in each sample. TCRdb passed the public sequencing reads through fastp at Q25 and MiXCR, retaining productive beta sequences. CDR3 protein duplicates are merged, each entry listing the most common genes and DNA. The V and J calls were determined by TCRdb, not by the authors. In all, the sample holds about 59,000 distinct CDR3 sequences, and over 65% of those were seen once. The ten largest clones take up around 50% of the sample.

In this sample, this clonotype turned up many times. Its binding antigen is unknown. No base-level quality is on record; no much larger clone is a single base apart. The material sequenced was liver tumor tissue from sampling region 2. The sample's cell subset or site label is to be understood as: tumor region T2, inferior pole. The V and J segments used are TRBV29-1 and TRBJ2-2; 7 central bases correspond to TRBD2. The TCR sequence derives from a man aged 35-49 years with primary liver carcinoma and hepatitis B virus infection. The DNA sequence follows: TGCAGCGCCGAAGAGGGAGGGTTCACCGGGGAGCTGTTTTTT. Its protein is CSAEEGGFTGELFF.